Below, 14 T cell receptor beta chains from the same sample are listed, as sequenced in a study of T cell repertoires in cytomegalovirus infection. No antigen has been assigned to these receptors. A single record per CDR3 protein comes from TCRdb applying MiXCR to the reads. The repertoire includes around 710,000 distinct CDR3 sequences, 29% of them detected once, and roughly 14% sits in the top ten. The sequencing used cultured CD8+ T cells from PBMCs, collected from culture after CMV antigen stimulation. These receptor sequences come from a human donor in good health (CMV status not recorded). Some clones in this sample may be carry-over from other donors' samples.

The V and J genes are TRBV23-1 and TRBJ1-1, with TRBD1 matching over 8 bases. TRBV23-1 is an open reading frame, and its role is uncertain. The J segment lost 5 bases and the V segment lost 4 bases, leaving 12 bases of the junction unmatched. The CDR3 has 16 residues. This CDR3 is CASSLPKSGGNTEAFF. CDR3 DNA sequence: TGCGCCAGCAGTCTTCCAAAGTCAGGGGGCAATACTGAAGCTTTCTTT.

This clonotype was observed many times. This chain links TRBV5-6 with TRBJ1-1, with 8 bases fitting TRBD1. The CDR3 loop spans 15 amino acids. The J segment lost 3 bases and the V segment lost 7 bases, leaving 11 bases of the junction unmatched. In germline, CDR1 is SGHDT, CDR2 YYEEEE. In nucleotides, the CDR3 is TGTGCCAGCTTTGAACAGACAGGGGAGTACACTGAAGCTTTCTTT. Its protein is CASFEQTGEYTEAFF.

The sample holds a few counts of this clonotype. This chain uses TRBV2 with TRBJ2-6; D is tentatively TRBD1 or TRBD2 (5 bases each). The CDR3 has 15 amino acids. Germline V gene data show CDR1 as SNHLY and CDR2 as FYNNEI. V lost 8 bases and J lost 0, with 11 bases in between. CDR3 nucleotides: TGTGCCAGCTGGGACGGAACCTCTGGGGCCAACGTCCTGACTTTC. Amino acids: CASWDGTSGANVLTF.

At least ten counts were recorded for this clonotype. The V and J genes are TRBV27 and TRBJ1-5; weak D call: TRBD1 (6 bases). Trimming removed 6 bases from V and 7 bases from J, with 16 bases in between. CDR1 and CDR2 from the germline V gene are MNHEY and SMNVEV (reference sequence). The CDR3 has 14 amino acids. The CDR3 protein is CASSLGTGSQPQHF. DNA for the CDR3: TGTGCCAGCAGCTTAGGAACAGGGTCCCAGCCCCAGCATTTT.

The CDR3, as DNA: TGTGCCATCAGCCGGGGACAGCAATTAACCGGGGAGCTGTTTTTT. It translates to CAISRGQQLTGELFF. This rearrangement joins TRBV10-3 to TRBJ2-2, with 7 bases lining up with TRBD1. CDR3 length: 15 amino acids. Germline values: CDR1 ENHRY, CDR2 SYGVKD. With V trimmed by 6 bases and J by 5 bases, 9 bases remained unmatched.

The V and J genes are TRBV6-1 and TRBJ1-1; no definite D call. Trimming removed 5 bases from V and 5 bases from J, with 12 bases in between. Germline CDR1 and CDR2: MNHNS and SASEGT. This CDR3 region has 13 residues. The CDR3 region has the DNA TGTGCCAGCAGTCCCGGTTTCCTAACTGAAGCTTTCTTT. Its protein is CASSPGFLTEAFF.

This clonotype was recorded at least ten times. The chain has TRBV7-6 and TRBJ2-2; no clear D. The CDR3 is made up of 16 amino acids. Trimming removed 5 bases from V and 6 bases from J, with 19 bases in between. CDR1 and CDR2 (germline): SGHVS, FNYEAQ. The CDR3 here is CASSHLDITSAGELFF. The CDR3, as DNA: TGTGCCAGCAGCCACTTAGATATCACCTCCGCCGGGGAGCTGTTTTTT.

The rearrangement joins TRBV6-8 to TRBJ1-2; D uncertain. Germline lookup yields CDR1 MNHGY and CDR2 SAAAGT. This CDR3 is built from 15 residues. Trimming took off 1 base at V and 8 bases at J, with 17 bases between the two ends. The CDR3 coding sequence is TGTGCCAGCAGTTACTACGAGACACCACCCAACGGCTACACCTTC. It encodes CASSYYETPPNGYTF.

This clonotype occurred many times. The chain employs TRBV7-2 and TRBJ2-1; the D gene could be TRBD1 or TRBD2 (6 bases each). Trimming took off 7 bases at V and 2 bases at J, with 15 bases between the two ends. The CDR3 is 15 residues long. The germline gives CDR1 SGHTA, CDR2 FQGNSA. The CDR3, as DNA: TGTGCCAGCACCGGGGACGGGGGCCCCTACAATGAGCAGTTCTTC. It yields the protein CASTGDGGPYNEQFF.

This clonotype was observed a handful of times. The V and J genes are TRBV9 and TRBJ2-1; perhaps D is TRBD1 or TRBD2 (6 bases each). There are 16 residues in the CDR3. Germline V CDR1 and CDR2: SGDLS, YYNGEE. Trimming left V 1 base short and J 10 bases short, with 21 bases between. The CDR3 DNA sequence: TGTGCCAGCAGCGTATCTAAGGGGGGACCGACCTTGGAGCAGTTCTTC. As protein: CASSVSKGGPTLEQFF. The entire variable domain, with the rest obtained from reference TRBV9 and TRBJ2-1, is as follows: DSGVTQTPKHLITATGQRVTLRCSPRSGDLSVYWYQQSLDQGLQFLIQYYNGEERAKGNILERFSAQQFPDLHSELNLSSLELGDSALYFCASSVSKGGPTLEQFFGPGTRLTVL.

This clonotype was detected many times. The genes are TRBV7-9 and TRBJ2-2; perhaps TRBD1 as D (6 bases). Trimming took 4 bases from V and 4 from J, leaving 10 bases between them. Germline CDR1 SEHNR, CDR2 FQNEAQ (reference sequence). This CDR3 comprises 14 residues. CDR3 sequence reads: CASSSTGITGELFF. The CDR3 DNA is TGTGCCAGCAGCTCTACAGGGATCACCGGGGAGCTGTTTTTT.

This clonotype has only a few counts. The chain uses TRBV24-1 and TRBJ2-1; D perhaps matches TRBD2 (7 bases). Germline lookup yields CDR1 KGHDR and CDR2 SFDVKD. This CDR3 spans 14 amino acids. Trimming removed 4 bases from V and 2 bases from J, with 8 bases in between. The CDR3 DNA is TGTGCCACCAGTGACGGGGGGCCCTACAATGAGCAGTTCTTC. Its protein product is CATSDGGPYNEQFF.

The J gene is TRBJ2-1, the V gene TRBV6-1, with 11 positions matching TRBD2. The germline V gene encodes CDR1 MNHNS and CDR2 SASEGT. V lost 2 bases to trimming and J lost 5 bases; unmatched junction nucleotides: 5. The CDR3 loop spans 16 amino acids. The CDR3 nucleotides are TGTGCCAGCAGTGAAATAGCGGGGGGGCTGCACAATGAGCAGTTCTTC. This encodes CASSEIAGGLHNEQFF.

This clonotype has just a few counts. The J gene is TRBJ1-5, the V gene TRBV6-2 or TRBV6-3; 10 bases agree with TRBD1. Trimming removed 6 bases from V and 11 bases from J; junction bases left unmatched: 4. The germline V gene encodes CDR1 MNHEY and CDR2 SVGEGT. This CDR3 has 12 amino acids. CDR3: CASSRDRGAQHF. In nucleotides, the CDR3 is TGTGCCAGCAGCCGGGACAGGGGCGCCCAGCATTTT.